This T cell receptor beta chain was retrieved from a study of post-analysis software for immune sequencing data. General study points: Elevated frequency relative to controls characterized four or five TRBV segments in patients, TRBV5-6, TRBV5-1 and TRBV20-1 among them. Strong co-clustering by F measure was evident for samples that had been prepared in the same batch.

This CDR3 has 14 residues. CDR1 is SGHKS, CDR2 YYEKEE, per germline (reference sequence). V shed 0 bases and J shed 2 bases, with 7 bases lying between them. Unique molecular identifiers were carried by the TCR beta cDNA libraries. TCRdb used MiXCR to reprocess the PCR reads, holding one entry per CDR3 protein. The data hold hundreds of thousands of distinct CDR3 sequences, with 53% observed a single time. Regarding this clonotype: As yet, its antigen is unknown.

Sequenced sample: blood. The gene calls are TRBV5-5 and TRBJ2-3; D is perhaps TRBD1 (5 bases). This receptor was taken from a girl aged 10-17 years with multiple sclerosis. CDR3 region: CASSLEGHTDTQYF. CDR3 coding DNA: TGTGCCAGCAGCTTGGAGGGGCACACAGATACGCAGTATTTT. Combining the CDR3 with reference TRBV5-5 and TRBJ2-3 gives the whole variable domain DAGVTQSPTHLIKTRGQQVTLRCSPISGHKSVSWYQQVLGQGPQFIFQYYEKEERGRGNFPDRFSARQFPNYSSELNVNALLLGDSALYLCASSLEGHTDTQYFGPGTRLTVL.